Listed below are T cell receptor beta chains from one sample, sequenced in a study of shared clonotypes between healthy human individuals. Data came from immunoSEQ multiplex PCR; TCRdb stores just in-frame clones and leaves some out. Here the sample spans more than 1,200,000 clones, around 98.5% being singletons. Material for sequencing was naive CD4+ T cells sorted from blood. These receptors were taken from a man under 40 in good health. The CDR3 runs from the conserved cysteine through the conserved F or W. The size entry is marked missing in some rows and otherwise reads once, few, many or a size class.

v_call: TRBV7-8
clone_size: -
j_call: TRBJ2-2
cdr3_aa: CASSVVSGSVTGELFF

v_call: TRBV11-2
clone_size: -
j_call: TRBJ2-7
cdr3_aa: CASSSGTSGFYEQYF

v_call: TRBV2
clone_size: -
j_call: TRBJ2-2
cdr3_aa: CASSLTGLNTGELFF

v_call: TRBV27
clone_size: -
j_call: TRBJ2-5
cdr3_aa: CASSARQRQETQYF

v_call: TRBV10-3
clone_size: -
j_call: TRBJ2-3
cdr3_aa: CAINRDRDTDTQYF

v_call: TRBV27
clone_size: -
j_call: TRBJ1-2
cdr3_aa: CASSLLGQGADGYTF

v_call: TRBV10-2
clone_size: -
j_call: TRBJ1-3
cdr3_aa: CASKGTASSGNTIYF

v_call: TRBV18
clone_size: -
j_call: TRBJ2-7
cdr3_aa: CASSPMDSFSYEQYF

v_call: TRBV7-9
clone_size: -
j_call: TRBJ2-1
cdr3_aa: CASSLPSGRGLSREQFF

v_call: TRBV5-4
clone_size: -
j_call: TRBJ2-7
cdr3_aa: CASSHPGQGPHEQYF

v_call: TRBV11-2
clone_size: -
j_call: TRBJ1-1
cdr3_aa: CASSSYTEAFF

v_call: TRBV13
clone_size: once
j_call: TRBJ2-7
cdr3_aa: CASSNGREGHYEQYF

v_call: TRBV5-1
clone_size: -
j_call: TRBJ2-2
cdr3_aa: CASSLAASGNTGELFF

v_call: TRBV11-2
clone_size: -
j_call: TRBJ2-1
cdr3_aa: CASSLDLAGGPFF

v_call: TRBV14
clone_size: -
j_call: TRBJ1-4
cdr3_aa: CASSQTGGATNEKLFF

v_call: TRBV6-1
clone_size: -
j_call: TRBJ2-1
cdr3_aa: CASSERTVLSSYNEQFF

v_call: TRBV7-3
clone_size: -
j_call: TRBJ1-1
cdr3_aa: CASSLKPLGWNTEAFF